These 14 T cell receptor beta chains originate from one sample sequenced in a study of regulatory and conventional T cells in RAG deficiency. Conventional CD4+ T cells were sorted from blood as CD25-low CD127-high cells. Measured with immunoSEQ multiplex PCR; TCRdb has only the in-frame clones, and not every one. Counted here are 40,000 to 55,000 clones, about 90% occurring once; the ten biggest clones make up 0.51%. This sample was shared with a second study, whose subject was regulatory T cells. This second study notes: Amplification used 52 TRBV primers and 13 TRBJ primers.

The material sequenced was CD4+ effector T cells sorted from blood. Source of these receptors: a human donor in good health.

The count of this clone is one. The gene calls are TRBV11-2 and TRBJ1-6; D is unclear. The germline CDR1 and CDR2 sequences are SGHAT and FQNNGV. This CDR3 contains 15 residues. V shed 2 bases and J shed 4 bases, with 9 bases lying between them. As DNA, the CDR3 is TGTGCCAGCAGCTTACTCGGGAATTATAATTCACCCCTCCACTTT. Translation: CASSLLGNYNSPLHF.

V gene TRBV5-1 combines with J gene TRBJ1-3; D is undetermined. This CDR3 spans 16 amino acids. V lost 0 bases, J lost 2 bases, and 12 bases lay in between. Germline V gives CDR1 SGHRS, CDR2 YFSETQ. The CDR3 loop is CASSLDAGVAGNTIYF. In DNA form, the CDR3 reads TGCGCCAGCAGCTTGGATGCCGGGGTAGCTGGAAACACCATATATTTT.

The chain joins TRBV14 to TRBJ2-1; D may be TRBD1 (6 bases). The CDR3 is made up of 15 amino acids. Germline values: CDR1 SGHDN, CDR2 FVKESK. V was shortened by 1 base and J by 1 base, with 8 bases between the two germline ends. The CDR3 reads CASSQATGSYNEQFF. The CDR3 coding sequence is TGTGCCAGCAGCCAAGCAACAGGGTCCTACAATGAGCAGTTCTTC.

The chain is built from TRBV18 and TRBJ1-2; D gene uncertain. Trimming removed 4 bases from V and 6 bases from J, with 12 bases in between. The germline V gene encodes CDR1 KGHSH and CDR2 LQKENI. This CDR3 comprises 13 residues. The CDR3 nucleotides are TGTGCCAGCTCACTACGGAGGGATAATGGCTACACCTTC. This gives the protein CASSLRRDNGYTF.

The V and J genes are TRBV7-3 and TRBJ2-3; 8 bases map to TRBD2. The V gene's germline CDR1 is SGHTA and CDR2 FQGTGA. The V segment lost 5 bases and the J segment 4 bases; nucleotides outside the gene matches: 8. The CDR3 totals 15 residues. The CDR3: CASSISGSGADTQYF. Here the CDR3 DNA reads TGTGCCAGCAGCATAAGCGGGAGTGGCGCAGATACGCAGTATTTT. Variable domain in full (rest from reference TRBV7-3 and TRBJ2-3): GAGVSQTPSNKVTEKGKYVELRCDPISGHTALYWYRQSLGQGPEFLIYFQGTGAADDSGLPNDRFFAVRPEGSVSTLKIQRTERGDSAVYLCASSISGSGADTQYFGPGTRLTVL.

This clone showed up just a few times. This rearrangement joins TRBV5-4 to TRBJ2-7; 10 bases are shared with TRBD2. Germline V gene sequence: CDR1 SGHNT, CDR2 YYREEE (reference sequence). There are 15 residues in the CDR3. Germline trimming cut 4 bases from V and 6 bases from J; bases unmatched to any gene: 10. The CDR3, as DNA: TGTGCCAGCAGCCCGAGGCCAGCGGGGGGGCTCGAGCAGTACTTC. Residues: CASSPRPAGGLEQYF.

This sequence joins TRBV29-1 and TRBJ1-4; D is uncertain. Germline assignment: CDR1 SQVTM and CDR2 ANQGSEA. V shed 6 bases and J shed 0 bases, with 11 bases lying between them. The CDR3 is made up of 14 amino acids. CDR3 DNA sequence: TGCAGCGTCCCAAGCACTGCAACTAATGAAAAACTGTTTTTT. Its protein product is CSVPSTATNEKLFF.

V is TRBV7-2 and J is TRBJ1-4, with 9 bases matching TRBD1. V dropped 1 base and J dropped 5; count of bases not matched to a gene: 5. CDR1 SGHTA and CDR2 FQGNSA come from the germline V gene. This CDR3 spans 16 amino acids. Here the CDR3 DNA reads TGTGCCAGCAGCTTAGGTTTAGGGACAGGGAATGAAAAACTGTTTTTT. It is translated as CASSLGLGTGNEKLFF. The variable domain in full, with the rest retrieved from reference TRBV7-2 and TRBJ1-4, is GAGVSQSPSNKVTEKGKDVELRCDPISGHTALYWYRQSLGQGLEFLIYFQGNSAPDKSGLPSDRFSAERTGGSVSTLTIQRTQQEDSAVYLCASSLGLGTGNEKLFFGSGTQLSVL.

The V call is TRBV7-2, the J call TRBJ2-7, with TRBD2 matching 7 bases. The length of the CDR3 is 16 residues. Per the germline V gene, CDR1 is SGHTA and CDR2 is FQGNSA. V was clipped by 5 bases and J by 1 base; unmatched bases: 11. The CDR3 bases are TGTGCCAGCAGCCCTCAGGGTGGGGGGGTATCCTACGAGCAGTACTTC. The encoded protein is CASSPQGGGVSYEQYF.

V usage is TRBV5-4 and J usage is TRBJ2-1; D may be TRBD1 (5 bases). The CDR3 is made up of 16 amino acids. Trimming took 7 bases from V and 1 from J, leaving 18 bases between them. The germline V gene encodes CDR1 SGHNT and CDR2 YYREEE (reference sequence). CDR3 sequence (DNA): TGTGCCAGCTTTAGGGGTAAAGGGCTTTCCTACAATGAGCAGTTCTTC. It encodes CASFRGKGLSYNEQFF.

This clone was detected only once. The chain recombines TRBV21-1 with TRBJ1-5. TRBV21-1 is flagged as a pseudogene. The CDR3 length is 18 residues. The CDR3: CASSKTPGIWQEDQPQHF. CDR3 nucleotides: TGTGCCAGCAGCAAAACCCCTGGAATCTGGCAGGAGGATCAGCCCCAGCATTTT.

CDR3 sequence: CASSLAPTDEQFF. CDR3 DNA: TGCGCCAGCAGCTTGGCCCCGACAGATGAGCAGTTCTTC. The J gene is TRBJ2-1, the V gene TRBV5-1; perhaps TRBD1 as D (5 bases). The CDR3 is 13 residues long. Trimming left V 0 bases short and J 8 bases short, with 9 bases between. Germline values: CDR1 SGHRS, CDR2 YFSETQ. The full variable domain, rest sourced from reference TRBV5-1 and TRBJ2-1, is KAGVTQTPRYLIKTRGQQVTLSCSPISGHRSVSWYQQTPGQGLQFLFEYFSETQRNKGNFPGRFSGRQFSNSRSEMNVSTLELGDSALYLCASSLAPTDEQFFGPGTRLTVL.

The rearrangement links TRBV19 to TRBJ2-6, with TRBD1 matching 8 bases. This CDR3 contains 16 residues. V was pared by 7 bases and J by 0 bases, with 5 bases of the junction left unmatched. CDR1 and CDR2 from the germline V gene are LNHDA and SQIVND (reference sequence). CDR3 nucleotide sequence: TGTGCCAGTAAGCAGGGGGCACTCTCTGGGGCCAACGTCCTGACTTTC. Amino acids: CASKQGALSGANVLTF.

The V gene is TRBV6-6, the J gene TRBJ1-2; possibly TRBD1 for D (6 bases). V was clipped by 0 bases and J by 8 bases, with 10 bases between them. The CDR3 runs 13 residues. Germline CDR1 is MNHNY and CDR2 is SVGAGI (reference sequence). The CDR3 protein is CASSYSPGDGYTF. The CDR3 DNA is TGTGCCAGCAGTTACTCTCCAGGGGACGGCTACACCTTC.